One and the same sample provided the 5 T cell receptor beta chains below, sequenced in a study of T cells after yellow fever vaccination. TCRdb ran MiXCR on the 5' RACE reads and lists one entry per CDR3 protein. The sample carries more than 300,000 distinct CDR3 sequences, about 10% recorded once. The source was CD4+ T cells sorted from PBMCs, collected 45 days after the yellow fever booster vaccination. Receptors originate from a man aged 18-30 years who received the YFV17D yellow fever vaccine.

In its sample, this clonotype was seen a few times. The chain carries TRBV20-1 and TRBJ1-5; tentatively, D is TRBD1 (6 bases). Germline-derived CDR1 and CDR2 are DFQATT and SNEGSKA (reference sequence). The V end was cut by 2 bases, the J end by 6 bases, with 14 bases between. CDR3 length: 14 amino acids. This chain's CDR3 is CSARRTVGAQPQHF. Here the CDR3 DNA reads TGCAGTGCTAGAAGGACAGTAGGCGCTCAGCCCCAGCATTTT.

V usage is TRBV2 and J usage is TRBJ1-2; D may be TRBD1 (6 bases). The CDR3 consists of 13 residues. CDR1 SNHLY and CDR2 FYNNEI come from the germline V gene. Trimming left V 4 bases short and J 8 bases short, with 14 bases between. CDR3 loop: CASSGRGKGGYTF. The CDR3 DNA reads TGTGCCAGCAGTGGCAGGGGTAAAGGAGGCTACACCTTC.

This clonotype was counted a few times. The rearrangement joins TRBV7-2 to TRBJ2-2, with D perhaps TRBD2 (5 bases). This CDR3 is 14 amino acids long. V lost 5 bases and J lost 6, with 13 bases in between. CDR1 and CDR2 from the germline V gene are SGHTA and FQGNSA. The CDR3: CASSTSGGSGELFF. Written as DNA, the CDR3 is TGTGCCAGCAGCACCTCCGGCGGGTCCGGGGAGCTGTTTTTT.

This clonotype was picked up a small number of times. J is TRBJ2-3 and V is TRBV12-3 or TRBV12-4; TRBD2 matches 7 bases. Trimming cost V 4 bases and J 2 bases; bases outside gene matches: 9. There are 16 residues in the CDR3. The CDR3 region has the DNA TGTGCCAGCAGTTCTTATTCGGGGGGAAACACAGATACGCAGTATTTT. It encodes CASSSYSGGNTDTQYF.

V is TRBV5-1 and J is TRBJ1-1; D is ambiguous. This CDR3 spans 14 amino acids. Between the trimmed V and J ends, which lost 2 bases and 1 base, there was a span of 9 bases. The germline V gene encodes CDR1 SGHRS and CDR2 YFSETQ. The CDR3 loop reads CASSFLDGNTEAFF. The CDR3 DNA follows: TGCGCCAGCAGCTTCCTGGATGGGAACACTGAAGCTTTCTTT.